This T cell receptor beta chain was identified during a study of T cells in Graves' hyperthyroidism and ophthalmopathy. This CDR3 comprises 15 residues. CDR1 and CDR2 (germline): SGHTA, FQGNSA. Amplification targeted TCR beta CDR3 regions from RNA transcripts. With the HTBI primer set, the TCR CDR3 went through a first round of RT-PCR. Each CDR3 protein is one row after TCRdb ran MiXCR on the multiplex PCR reads. The sample has 660,000 or so distinct CDR3 sequences, approximately 42% seen once; the top ten hold less than 9%. There are a few counts of this clonotype. One junction end disagrees with the germline gene, perhaps due to a read error.

V is TRBV7-2 and J is TRBJ2-7, with 10 bases fitting TRBD2. The sequence came from an adult man with Graves' disease, either hyperthyroidism or ophthalmopathy (not recorded which). The sample was peripheral blood or thyroid tissue (not recorded which). The CDR3 protein is CASSLAGGPLYEQYF. The CDR3 DNA is TGCGCCAGCAGCTTAGCGGGAGGACCCCTCTACGAGCAGTACTTC.